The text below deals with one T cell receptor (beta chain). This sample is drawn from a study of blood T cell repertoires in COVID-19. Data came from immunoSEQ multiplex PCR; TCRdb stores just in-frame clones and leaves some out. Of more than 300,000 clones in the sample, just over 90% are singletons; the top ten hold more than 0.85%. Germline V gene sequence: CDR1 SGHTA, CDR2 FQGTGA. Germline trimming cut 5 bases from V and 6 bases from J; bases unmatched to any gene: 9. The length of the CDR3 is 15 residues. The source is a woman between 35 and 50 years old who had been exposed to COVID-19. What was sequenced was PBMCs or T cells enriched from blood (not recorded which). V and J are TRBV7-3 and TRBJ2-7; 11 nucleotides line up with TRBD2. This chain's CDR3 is CASSDPGLAAGEQYF. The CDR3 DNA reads TGTGCCAGCAGCGATCCGGGACTAGCGGCGGGCGAGCAGTACTTC. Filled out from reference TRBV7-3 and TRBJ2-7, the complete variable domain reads GAGVSQTPSNKVTEKGKYVELRCDPISGHTALYWYRQSLGQGPEFLIYFQGTGAADDSGLPNDRFFAVRPEGSVSTLKIQRTERGDSAVYLCASSDPGLAAGEQYFGPGTRLTVT.